A selection of T cell receptor beta chains follows, all from one sample in a study of cytomegalovirus exposure and HLA in healthy donors. Repertoires were generated with immunoSEQ multiplex PCR, while TCRdb's copy carries only in-frame clones and drops some. The repertoire holds more than 85,000 clones, with over 9.5% as singletons. Specimen: PBMCs. Receptors originate from a man between 35 and 55 years old in good health and CMV-seropositive. Both conserved end residues are part of each CDR3. A D gene is named only where the DNA matches it firmly. Expanded clones are given a class, and other clones once, few, many or no size at all.

J,D,size,V,CDR3,DNA
TRBJ2-3,NA,few,TRBV6-5,CASSRQRPSTDTQYF,TGTGCCAGCAGTCGACAGAGACCTAGCACAGATACGCAGTATTTT
TRBJ2-5,TRBD1,once,TRBV7-9,CASSLAPSGGEDEQYF,TGTGCCAGCAGCTTAGCGCCCTCAGGGGGCGAGGATGAGCAGTACTTC
TRBJ2-2,NA,few,TRBV6-1,CASSEVSRANTGELFF,TGTGCCAGCAGTGAAGTTTCCAGGGCGAACACCGGGGAGCTGTTTTTT
TRBJ1-1,NA,few,TRBV7-3,CASSPTGGTEAFF,TGTGCCAGCAGCCCCACCGGGGGCACTGAAGCTTTCTTT
TRBJ2-6,TRBD2,NA,TRBV5-4,CASSSFSGRVANVLTF,TGTGCCAGCAGCTCGTTTAGCGGGAGGGTGGCCAACGTCCTGACTTTC
TRBJ1-2,TRBD1,NA,TRBV5-1,CASRKGFDRDGYTF,TGCGCCAGCCGGAAGGGGTTTGACAGGGACGGCTACACCTTC
TRBJ2-7,NA,few,TRBV11-2,CASSTSSYEQYF,TGTGCCAGCAGCACCAGCTCCTACGAGCAGTACTTC
TRBJ2-7,NA,NA,TRBV27,CASSLRDGYEQYF,TGTGCCAGCAGTTTGCGGGACGGCTACGAGCAGTACTTC
TRBJ2-7,TRBD1,few,TRBV27,CASSRTGVAYEQYF,TGTGCCAGCAGCCGGACAGGGGTCGCCTACGAGCAGTACTTC
TRBJ1-2,TRBD1,NA,TRBV5-6,CASSLARTGRDYGYPF,TGTGCCAGCAGCTTGGCCCGGACAGGTCGCGACTATGGCTACCCCTTC
TRBJ2-2,NA,few,TRBV4-1,CASRWRFNTGELFF,TGCGCCAGCAGGTGGCGGTTTAACACCGGGGAGCTGTTTTTT
TRBJ1-3,NA,NA,TRBV30,CACSTSRLGGGSGNTIYF,TGTGCCTGTTCAACCTCCCGCCTCGGCGGGGGTTCAGGAAACACCATATATTTT
TRBJ1-2,TRBD1,NA,TRBV19,CASRQGLINYGYTF,TGTGCCAGTCGACAGGGACTGATCAACTATGGCTACACCTTC
TRBJ2-1,TRBD2,few,TRBV6-5,CASRNSGGVYNEQFF,TGTGCCAGCAGGAACAGCGGGGGCGTCTACAATGAGCAGTTCTTC
TRBJ2-7,TRBD2,NA,TRBV19,CASRSSGTDEQYF,TGTGCCAGTAGGAGTAGCGGGACCGACGAGCAGTACTTC
TRBJ2-2,TRBD1,NA,TRBV5-1,CASSETRGQGRGGELFF,TGCGCCAGCAGCGAAACCCGGGGACAGGGACGTGGCGGGGAGCTGTTTTTT
TRBJ2-3,TRBD2,few,TRBV14,CASSQDQAGGSTDTQYF,TGTGCCAGCAGCCAAGACCAAGCGGGAGGATCGACAGATACGCAGTATTTT
TRBJ2-1,TRBD2,NA,TRBV6-1,CASSKLAGGGNEQFF,TGTGCCAGCAGCAAACTAGCGGGAGGAGGGAATGAGCAGTTCTTC
TRBJ1-3,NA,few,TRBV7-2,CASSTNSGPAITGNTIYF,TGTGCCAGCAGCACCAACTCTGGGCCAGCAATTACTGGAAACACCATATATTTT
TRBJ2-1,TRBD2,NA,TRBV6-5,CASSREGEQFF,TGTGCCAGCAGTCGGGAGGGCGAGCAGTTCTTC
TRBJ2-1,NA,NA,TRBV11-2,CASSLVAGAAYNEQFF,TGTGCCAGCAGCTTAGTCGCGGGGGCAGCCTACAATGAGCAGTTCTTC
TRBJ2-5,NA,few,TRBV5-1,CASSLGDRYQETQYF,TGCGCCAGCAGCCTGGGCGACAGATACCAAGAGACCCAGTACTTC
TRBJ2-2,NA,NA,TRBV10-1,CASSAGRELFF,TGCGCCAGCTCCGCGGGGAGGGAGCTGTTTTTT
TRBJ2-7,TRBD1,NA,TRBV9,CASSPRQGISYEQYF,TGTGCCAGCAGCCCCAGACAGGGTATCTCCTACGAGCAGTACTTC
TRBJ2-1,TRBD2,few,TRBV4-1,CASSQDRLIAGGPNEQFF,TGCGCCAGCAGCCAAGATCGGTTAATAGCGGGAGGGCCGAATGAGCAGTTCTTC
TRBJ2-1,TRBD2,NA,TRBV4-1,CASSGPSGSKDEQFF,TGCGCCAGCAGCGGGCCCAGCGGGAGTAAAGATGAGCAGTTCTTC
TRBJ2-7,TRBD2,NA,TRBV5-1,CASSLGTSGIYEQYF,TGCGCCAGCAGCCTAGGGACTAGCGGGATCTACGAGCAGTACTTC
TRBJ2-5,TRBD1,NA,TRBV2,CASSSRTGGPQTQYF,TGTGCCAGCAGTAGCCGGACAGGGGGCCCGCAGACCCAGTACTTC
TRBJ2-7,TRBD2,NA,TRBV5-1,CASSLAAGTRAFEQYF,TGCGCCAGCAGCTTGGCGGCCGGGACTAGGGCTTTCGAGCAGTACTTC
TRBJ2-7,TRBD1,few,TRBV5-1,CASSLEIWDRGRAWQYF,TGCGCCAGCAGCTTGGAAATTTGGGACAGGGGACGAGCATGGCAGTACTTC
TRBJ2-7,TRBD2,few,TRBV2,CASTETSGRAGDYEQYF,TGTGCCAGCACCGAGACTAGCGGGAGGGCCGGGGACTACGAGCAGTACTTC
TRBJ1-2,NA,few,TRBV29-1,CSVEDFRDYGYTF,TGCAGCGTTGAAGATTTCAGGGACTATGGCTACACCTTC
TRBJ1-4,NA,NA,TRBV2,CASSWGTTNEKLFF,TGTGCCAGCAGTTGGGGCACAACTAATGAAAAACTGTTTTTT
TRBJ2-1,NA,NA,TRBV7-3,CASSLSRSGDEQFF,TGTGCCAGCAGCTTAAGTCGTTCGGGGGATGAGCAGTTCTTC
TRBJ1-4,NA,many,TRBV30,CAWRGRRGGDEKLFF,TGTGCCTGGAGGGGGAGACGGGGAGGAGATGAAAAACTGTTTTTT
TRBJ1-1,TRBD1,NA,TRBV5-1,CASSWGTGDTEAFF,TGCGCCAGCAGCTGGGGGACAGGGGACACTGAAGCTTTCTTT
TRBJ2-2,TRBD1,few,TRBV29-1,CSVFGTENTGELFF,TGCAGCGTTTTCGGGACAGAGAACACCGGGGAGCTGTTTTTT
TRBJ2-7,TRBD2,NA,TRBV6-1,CASRLAGDGVEQYF,TGTGCCAGCAGACTAGCGGGAGATGGGGTCGAGCAGTACTTC
TRBJ1-1,NA,NA,TRBV7-9,CASSLTVTEAFF,TGTGCCAGCAGCTTAACAGTCACTGAAGCTTTCTTT
TRBJ1-2,TRBD1,NA,TRBV6-5,CASSYRRTGGGYGYTF,TGTGCCAGCAGTTACAGGCGGACAGGGGGCGGCTATGGCTACACCTTC
TRBJ2-1,NA,few,TRBV10-1,CASSPEGGYSYNEQFF,TGCGCCAGCAGTCCGGAGGGTGGCTACTCCTACAATGAGCAGTTCTTC
TRBJ2-7,NA,few,TRBV7-8,CASSLEDWAGPYEQYF,TGTGCCAGCAGCTTAGAGGACTGGGCGGGGCCCTACGAGCAGTACTTC
TRBJ1-3,TRBD1,NA,TRBV18,CASSPPPWDRDSSGNTIYF,TGTGCCAGCTCACCGCCACCGTGGGACAGGGACAGCTCTGGAAACACCATATATTTT
TRBJ1-1,NA,few,TRBV6-5,CASSFTGKVTEAFF,TGTGCCAGCAGTTTCACAGGGAAGGTCACTGAAGCTTTCTTT
TRBJ2-1,NA,few,TRBV7-8,CASSPRNWGQYNEQFF,TGTGCCAGCAGCCCTCGTAATTGGGGACAATACAATGAGCAGTTCTTC
TRBJ2-7,TRBD2,NA,TRBV2,CASSEEWLAGRSEQYF,TGTGCCAGCAGTGAAGAATGGTTAGCGGGGCGTTCCGAGCAGTACTTC
TRBJ1-2,TRBD1,few,TRBV4-1,CASSQPGQLYGYTF,TGCGCCAGCAGCCAACCGGGACAGCTCTATGGCTACACCTTC
TRBJ1-2,NA,few,TRBV9,CASSPTDSPFGYTF,TGTGCCAGCAGCCCAACGGACAGTCCTTTCGGCTACACCTTC
TRBJ1-1,NA,NA,TRBV12-5,CASGLGSEAFF,TGTGCTAGTGGTTTGGGCAGTGAAGCTTTCTTT